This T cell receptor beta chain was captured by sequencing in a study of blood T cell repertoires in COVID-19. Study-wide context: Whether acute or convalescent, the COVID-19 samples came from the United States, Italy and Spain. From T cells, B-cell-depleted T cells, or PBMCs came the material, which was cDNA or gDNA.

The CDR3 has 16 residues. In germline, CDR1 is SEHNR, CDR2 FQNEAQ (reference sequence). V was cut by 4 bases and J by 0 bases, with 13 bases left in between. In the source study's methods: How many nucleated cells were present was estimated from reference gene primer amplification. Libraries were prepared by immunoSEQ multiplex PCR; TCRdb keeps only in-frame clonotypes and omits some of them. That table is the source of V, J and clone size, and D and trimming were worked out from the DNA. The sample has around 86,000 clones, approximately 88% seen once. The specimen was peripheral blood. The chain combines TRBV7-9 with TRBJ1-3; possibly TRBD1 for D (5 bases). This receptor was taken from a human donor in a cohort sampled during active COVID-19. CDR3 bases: TGTGCCAGCAGCTACCGGGACGGGAGCTCTGGAAACACCATATATTTT. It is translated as CASSYRDGSSGNTIYF.